This T cell receptor (beta chain) emerged from a study of Ad26.COV2.S vaccination and SARS-CoV-2 variants (dated by TCRdb to the early 2020s). Notes on the research overall: Donors in the vaccine arm were drawn from COV1001, a phase I-IIa trial of Ad26.COV2.S in healthy adults that was multicentre, randomized, double-blind and placebo-controlled. Ad26.COV2.S was given intramuscularly at 5x10^10 or 1x10^11 viral particles, as a single shot or as two shots 56 days apart. TCRbeta repertoire sequencing served as the tool for gauging how specific and how broad the SARS-CoV-2-reactive T cell receptors were following Ad26.COV2.S vaccination. A total of 32 samples were included in the TCR-sequenced set, comprising about 20 Ad26.COV2.S vaccine recipients, 5 placebo recipients and 8 SARS-CoV-2 convalescent individuals. Participants in the trial were split at random into five groups of five each, receiving low-dose or high-dose Ad26.COV2.S once or twice, or else placebo on both occasions. Investigators did not know the trial group allocation while performing experiments and assessing outcomes.

The immunoSEQ Assay was the method used to sequence TCRbeta CDR3 regions. After extraction, genomic DNA underwent amplification by bias-controlled multiplex PCR, followed by high-throughput sequencing. As for the original processing: To quantify the absolute abundance of each unique TCRbeta CDR3 region, sequences were collapsed and filtered. Usable DNA was measured by amplifying reference genes present in all nucleated cells, and TCRbeta template counts were normalized to that usable DNA to estimate T cell fraction. Repertoire TCRs were annotated as SARS-CoV-2-specific when V gene, CDR3 amino acid sequence and J gene were exactly matched to a known reactive TCR set. MIRA supplied the reference SARS-CoV-2 TCR set, which was filtered for enrichment in COVID-19-positive ImmuneCODE repertoires so that public or cross-reactive TCRs were removed. Based on the MIRA antigens, annotated TCRs were further analysed at the level of specific ORF or position within ORF. Depth was the summed frequency of annotated unique rearrangements, while breadth was defined as annotated unique rearrangements over total unique productive rearrangements. Two-sided Wilcoxon rank-sum tests were used to compare TCR breadth between groups. TCRdb took this table from immuneACCESS and kept in-frame rearrangements with V and J called. Such tables lack part of the clones; where checked against another copy, unresolved V genes explain under half of the gap, and the rest is unexplained. V and J calls plus clone size are reproduced from that table; the DNA served to infer D and trimming. The sample data list about 350,000 clones, and about 88% of these were observed just once. Less than 4% of the sample comes from the top ten.

Explained via the paper, the treatment or condition label denotes: some 19 received Ad26.COV2.S at low or high dose, single or two shots; five or six received placebo; per-sample allocation not given. For vaccine and placebo recipients, repertoires were sequenced using samples collected on day 63 after the first injection. In Cohort 1b, around 25 adults aged 18-55 years were enrolled at a single site in Boston, USA, between 29 July and 7 August 2020. Ad26.COV2.S consisted of a replication-incompetent adenovirus type 26 vector by which a prefusion-stabilized SARS-CoV-2 spike protein from the original Wuhan strain was expressed. V loses 7 bases, J loses 2 bases, and the germline ends lie 18 bases apart. The germline V gene gives CDR1 as SGHTA and CDR2 as FQGNSA. The CDR3 runs 15 residues from the cysteine to the phenylalanine. CDR3 DNA only is kept here, 45 bases in frame from base 1. Comments on this clone: Its antigen is not yet known. No quality values exist for individual bases; no much larger clone is one base distant.

Results the study describes overall, beyond this receptor: After vaccination, spike-specific CD8+ and CD4+ T cell responses were reported to show substantial breadth. According to the authors, total T cell responses may have been underestimated by the TCR breadth and depth analyses. Comparing responses between vaccine doses or regimens was not something the study was powered to do. Ad26.COV2.S recipients had higher spike-specific TCR breadth than placebo recipients (P = 0.0014). Non-spike TCR breadth was comparable between vaccine and placebo recipients, consistent with the vaccine containing only spike.

The origin of this receptor is a person between 18 and 65 years old who received the Ad26.COV2.S COVID-19 vaccine or a placebo. This specimen consisted of peripheral blood, obtained in a trial of Ad26.COV2.S vaccine versus placebo. The sequence is built from TRBV7-2 and TRBJ2-7; 6 matching bases give a weak D call of TRBD1. The CDR3 loop reads CASNIQGSVPYEQYF. Here is the DNA: TGTGCCAGCAACATACAGGGCTCGGTCCCCTACGAGCAGTACTTC.